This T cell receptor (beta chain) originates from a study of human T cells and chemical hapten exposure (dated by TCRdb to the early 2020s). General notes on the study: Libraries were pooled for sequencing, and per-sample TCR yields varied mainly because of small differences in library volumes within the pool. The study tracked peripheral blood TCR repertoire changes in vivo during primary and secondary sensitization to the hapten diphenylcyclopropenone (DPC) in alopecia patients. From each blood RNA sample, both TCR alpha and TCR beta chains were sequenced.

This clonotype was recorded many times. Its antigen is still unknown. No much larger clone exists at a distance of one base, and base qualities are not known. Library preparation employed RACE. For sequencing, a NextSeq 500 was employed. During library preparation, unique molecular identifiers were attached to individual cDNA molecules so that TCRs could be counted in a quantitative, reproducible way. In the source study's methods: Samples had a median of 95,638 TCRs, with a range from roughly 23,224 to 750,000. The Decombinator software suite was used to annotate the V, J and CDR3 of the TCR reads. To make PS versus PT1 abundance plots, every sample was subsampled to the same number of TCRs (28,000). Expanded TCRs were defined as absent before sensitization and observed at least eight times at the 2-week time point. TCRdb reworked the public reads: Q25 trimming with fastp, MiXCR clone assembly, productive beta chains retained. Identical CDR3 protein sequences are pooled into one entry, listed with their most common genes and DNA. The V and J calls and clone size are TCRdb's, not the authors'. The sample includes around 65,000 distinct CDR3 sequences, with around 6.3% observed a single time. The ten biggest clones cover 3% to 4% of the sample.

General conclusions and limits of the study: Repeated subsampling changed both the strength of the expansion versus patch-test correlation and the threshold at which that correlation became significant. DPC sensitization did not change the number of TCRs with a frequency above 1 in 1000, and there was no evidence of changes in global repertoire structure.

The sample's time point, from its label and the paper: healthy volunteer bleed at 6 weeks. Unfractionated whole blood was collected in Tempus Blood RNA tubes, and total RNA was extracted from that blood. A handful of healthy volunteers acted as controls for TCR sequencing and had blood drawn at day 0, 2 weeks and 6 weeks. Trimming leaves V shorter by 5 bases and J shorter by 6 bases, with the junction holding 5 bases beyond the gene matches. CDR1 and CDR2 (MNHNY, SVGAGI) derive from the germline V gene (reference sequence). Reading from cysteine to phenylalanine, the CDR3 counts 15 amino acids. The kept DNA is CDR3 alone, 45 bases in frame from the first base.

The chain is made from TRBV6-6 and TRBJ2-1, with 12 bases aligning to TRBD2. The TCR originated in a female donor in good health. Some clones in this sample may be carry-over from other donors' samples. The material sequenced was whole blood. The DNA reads TGTGCCAGCAGTCCAAGACTAGCGGGAGTCAATGAGCAGTTCTTC. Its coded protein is CASSPRLAGVNEQFF.